The source of this TCR beta chain is a study of read filtering for tumor transcriptome and immune sequencing. Study details: TCR-mapped reads were about 3.5 to 10.27 million with IR-seq versus about 85 to 1,300 with RNA-seq. Notes on the study in general: The sorted CD138-negative fraction was a mixed bone marrow immune population, not purified T cells. IR-seq captured clonotypes deeper and more reliably than RNA-seq.

About this clonotype: Its antigen remains unknown.

V trimming: 8 bases; J trimming: 7 bases; junction bases outside the gene matches: 1. This CDR3 comprises 13 residues. Germline V gives CDR1 ENHRY, CDR2 SYGVKD. This library used roughly 400 ng RNA and molecular barcoded adaptors spanning alpha/delta and beta/gamma chains. TCRdb re-called the reads with MiXCR, one entry per CDR3 protein. The sample contains tens of thousands of distinct CDR3 sequences, over 11% of which appear only once. The chain joins TRBV10-3 to TRBJ2-1; 14 bases are a match to TRBD2. The source of this sequence is a donor at least 40 years old with multiple myeloma. Sequenced sample: a population of CD138-negative cells sorted from bone marrow. The CDR3 nucleotides read TGTGCCATCTGGACTAGCGGGGGGAATGAGCAGTTCTTC. Translated, it gives CAIWTSGGNEQFF.